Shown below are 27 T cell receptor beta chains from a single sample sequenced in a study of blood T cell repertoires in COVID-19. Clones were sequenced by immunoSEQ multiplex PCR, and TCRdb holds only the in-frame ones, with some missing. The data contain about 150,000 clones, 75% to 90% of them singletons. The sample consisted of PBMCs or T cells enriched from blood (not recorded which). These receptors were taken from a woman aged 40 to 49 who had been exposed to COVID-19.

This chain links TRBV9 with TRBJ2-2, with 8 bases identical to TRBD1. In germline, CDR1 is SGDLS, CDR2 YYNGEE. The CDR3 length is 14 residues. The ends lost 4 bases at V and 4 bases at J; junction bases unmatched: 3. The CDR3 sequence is CASSMDRVTGELFF. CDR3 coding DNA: TGTGCCAGCAGCATGGACAGGGTCACCGGGGAGCTGTTTTTT.

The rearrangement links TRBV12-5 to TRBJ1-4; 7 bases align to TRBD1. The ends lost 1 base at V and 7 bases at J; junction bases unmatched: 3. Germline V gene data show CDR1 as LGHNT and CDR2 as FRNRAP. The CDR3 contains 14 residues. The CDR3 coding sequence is TGTGCTAGTGGTTTGGCCAGGGGGAGTGAAAAACTGTTTTTT. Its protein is CASGLARGSEKLFF.

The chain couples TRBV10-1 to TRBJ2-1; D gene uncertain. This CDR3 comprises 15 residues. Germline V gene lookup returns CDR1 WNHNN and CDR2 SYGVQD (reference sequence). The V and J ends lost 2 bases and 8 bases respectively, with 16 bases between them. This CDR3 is CASSEGGKANHEQFF. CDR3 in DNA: TGCGCCAGCAGTGAGGGCGGCAAGGCAAACCATGAGCAGTTCTTC.

CDR3 region: CASSIGTGRLAEAFF. DNA for the CDR3: TGTGCCAGTAGTATCGGGACAGGAAGATTGGCTGAAGCTTTCTTT. This rearrangement joins TRBV19 to TRBJ1-1; 8 positions match TRBD1. Germline V CDR1 and CDR2: LNHDA, SQIVND (reference sequence). This CDR3 is built from 15 residues. J lost 6 bases, V lost 3 bases, and 9 bases had no gene match.

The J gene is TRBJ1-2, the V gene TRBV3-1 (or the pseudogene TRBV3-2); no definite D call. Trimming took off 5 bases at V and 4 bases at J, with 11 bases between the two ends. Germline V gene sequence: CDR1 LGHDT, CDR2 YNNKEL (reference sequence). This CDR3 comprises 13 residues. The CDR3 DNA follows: TGTGCCAGCAGCAAGGAGGCGTTCTATGGCTACACCTTC. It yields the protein CASSKEAFYGYTF.

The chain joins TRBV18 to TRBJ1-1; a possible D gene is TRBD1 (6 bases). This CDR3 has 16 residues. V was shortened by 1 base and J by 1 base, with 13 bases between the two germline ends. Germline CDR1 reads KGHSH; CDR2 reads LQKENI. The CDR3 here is CASSPRQGLGNTEAFF. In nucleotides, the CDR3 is TGTGCCAGCTCACCACGTCAGGGGTTGGGGAACACTGAAGCTTTCTTT.

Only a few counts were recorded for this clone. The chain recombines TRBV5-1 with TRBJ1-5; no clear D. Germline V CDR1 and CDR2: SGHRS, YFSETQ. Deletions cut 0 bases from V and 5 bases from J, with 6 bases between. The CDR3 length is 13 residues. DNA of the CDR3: TGCGCCAGCAGCTTGGCTTCGGATCAGCCCCAGCATTTT. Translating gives CASSLASDQPQHF.

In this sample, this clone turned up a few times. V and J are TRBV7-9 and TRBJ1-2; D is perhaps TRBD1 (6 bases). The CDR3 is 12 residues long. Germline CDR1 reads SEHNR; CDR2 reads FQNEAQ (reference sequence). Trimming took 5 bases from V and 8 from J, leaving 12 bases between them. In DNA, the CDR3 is TGTGCCAGCAGCCCAGGGACATTCGGCTACACCTTC. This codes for CASSPGTFGYTF.

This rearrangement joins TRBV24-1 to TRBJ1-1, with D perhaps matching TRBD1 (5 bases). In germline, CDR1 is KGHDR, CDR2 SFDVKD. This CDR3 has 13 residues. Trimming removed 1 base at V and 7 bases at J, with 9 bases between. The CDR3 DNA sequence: TGTGCCACCAGTGATTTCCTCGGACATGAAGCTTTCTTT. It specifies CATSDFLGHEAFF.

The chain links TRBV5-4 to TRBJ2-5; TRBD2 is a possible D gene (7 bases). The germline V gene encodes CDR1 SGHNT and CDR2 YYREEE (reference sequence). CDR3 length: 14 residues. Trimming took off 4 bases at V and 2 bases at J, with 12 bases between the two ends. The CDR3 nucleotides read TGTGCCAGCAGCCGCGGGGGCTTTCAAGAGACCCAGTACTTC. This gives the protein CASSRGGFQETQYF. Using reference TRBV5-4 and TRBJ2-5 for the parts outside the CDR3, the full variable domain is ETGVTQSPTHLIKTRGQQVTLRCSSQSGHNTVSWYQQALGQGPQFIFQYYREEENGRGNFPPRFSGLQFPNYSSELNVNALELDDSALYLCASSRGGFQETQYFGPGTRLLVL.

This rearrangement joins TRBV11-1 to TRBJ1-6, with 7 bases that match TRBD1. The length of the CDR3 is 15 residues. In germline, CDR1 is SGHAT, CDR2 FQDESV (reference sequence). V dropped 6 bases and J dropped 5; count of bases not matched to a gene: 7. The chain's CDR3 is CASRFAGTDNSPLHF. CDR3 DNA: TGTGCCAGCAGGTTCGCCGGGACAGATAATTCACCCCTCCACTTT. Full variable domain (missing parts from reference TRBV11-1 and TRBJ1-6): EAEVAQSPRYKITEKSQAVAFWCDPISGHATLYWYRQILGQGPELLVQFQDESVVDDSQLPKDRFSAERLKGVDSTLKIQPAELGDSAMYLCASRFAGTDNSPLHFGNGTRLTVT.

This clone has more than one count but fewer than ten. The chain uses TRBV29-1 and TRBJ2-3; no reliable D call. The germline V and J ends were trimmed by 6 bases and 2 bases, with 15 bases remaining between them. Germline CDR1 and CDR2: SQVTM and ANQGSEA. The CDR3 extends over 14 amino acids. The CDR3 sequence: CSVKQLSDTDTQYF. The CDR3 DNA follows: TGCAGCGTAAAACAGTTGAGTGACACAGATACGCAGTATTTT.

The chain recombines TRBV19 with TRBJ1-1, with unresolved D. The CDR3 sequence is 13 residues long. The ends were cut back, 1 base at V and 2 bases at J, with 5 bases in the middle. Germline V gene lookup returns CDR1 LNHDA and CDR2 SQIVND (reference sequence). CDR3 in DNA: TGTGCCAGTAGTATAGTACAAAACACTGAAGCTTTCTTT. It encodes CASSIVQNTEAFF.

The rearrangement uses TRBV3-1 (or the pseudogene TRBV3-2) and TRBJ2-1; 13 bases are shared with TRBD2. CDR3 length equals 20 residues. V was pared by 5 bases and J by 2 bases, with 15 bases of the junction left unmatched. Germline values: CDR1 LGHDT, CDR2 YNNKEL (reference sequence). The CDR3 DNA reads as TGTGCCAGCAGCGTACTAGCGGGGGGGCAGAGCGGCGAAACCTACAATGAGCAGTTCTTC. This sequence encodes CASSVLAGGQSGETYNEQFF.

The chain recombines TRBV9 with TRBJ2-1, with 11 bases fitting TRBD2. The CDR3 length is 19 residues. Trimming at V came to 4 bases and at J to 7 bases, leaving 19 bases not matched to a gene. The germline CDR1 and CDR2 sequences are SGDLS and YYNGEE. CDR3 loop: CASSSRSTLGTSGRNEQFF. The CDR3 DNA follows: TGTGCCAGCAGCTCACGTAGTACCCTGGGAACTAGCGGGAGAAATGAGCAGTTCTTC.

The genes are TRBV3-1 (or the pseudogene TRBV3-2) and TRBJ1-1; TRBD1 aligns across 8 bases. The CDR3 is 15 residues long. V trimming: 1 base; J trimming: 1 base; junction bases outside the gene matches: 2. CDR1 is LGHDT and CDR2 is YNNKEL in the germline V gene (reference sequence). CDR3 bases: TGTGCCAGCAGCCAAGGGGACAGGAGGAACACTGAAGCTTTCTTT. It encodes CASSQGDRRNTEAFF.

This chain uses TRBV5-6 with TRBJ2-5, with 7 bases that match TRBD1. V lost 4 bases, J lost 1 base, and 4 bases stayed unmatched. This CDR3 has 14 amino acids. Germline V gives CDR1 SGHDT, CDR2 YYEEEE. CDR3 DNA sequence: TGTGCCAGCAGCCTCGGGACAGCCCAAGAGACCCAGTACTTC. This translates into CASSLGTAQETQYF.

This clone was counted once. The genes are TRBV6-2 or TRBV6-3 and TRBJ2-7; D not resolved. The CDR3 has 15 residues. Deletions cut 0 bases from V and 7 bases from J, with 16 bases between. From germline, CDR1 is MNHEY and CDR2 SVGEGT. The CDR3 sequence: CASSYSSSSTEEQYF. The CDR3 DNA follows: TGTGCCAGCAGTTACTCGAGTTCCTCAACCGAGGAGCAGTACTTC.

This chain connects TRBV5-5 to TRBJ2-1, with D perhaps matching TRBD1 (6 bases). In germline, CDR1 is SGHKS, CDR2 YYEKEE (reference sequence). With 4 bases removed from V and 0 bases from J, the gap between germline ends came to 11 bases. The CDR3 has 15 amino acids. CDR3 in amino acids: CASSLDRISYNEQFF. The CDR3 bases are TGTGCCAGCAGCCTCGACAGGATCTCCTACAATGAGCAGTTCTTC.

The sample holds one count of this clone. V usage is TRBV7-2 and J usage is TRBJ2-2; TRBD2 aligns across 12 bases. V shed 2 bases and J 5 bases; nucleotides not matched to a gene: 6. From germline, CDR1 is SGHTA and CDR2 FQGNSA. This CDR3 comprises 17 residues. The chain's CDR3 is CASSLRLAGGPTGELFF. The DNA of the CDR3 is TGTGCCAGCAGCTTAAGGCTAGCGGGAGGGCCGACCGGGGAGCTGTTTTTT.

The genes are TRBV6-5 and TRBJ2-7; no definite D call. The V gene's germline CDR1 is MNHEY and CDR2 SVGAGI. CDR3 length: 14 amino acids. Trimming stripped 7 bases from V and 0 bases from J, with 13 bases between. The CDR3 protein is CASTRFIDSYEQYF. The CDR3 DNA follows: TGTGCCAGCACCCGGTTCATCGACTCCTACGAGCAGTACTTC.

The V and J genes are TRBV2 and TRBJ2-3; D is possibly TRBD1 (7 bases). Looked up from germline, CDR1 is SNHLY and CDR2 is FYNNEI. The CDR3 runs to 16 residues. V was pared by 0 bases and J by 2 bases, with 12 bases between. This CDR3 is CASSEAQGGPTDTQYF. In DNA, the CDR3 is TGTGCCAGCAGTGAAGCGCAGGGGGGCCCCACAGATACGCAGTATTTT. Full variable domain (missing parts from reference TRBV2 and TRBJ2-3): EPEVTQTPSHQVTQMGQEVILRCVPISNHLYFYWYRQILGQKVEFLVSFYNNEISEKSEIFDDQFSVERPDGSNFTLKIRSTKLEDSAMYFCASSEAQGGPTDTQYFGPGTRLTVL.

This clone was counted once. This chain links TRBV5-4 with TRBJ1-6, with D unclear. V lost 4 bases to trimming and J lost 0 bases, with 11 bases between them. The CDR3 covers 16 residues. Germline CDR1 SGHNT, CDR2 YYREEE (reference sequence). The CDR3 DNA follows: TGTGCCAGCAGCACCAGACGGAGCTCCTATAATTCACCCCTCCACTTT. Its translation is CASSTRRSSYNSPLHF.

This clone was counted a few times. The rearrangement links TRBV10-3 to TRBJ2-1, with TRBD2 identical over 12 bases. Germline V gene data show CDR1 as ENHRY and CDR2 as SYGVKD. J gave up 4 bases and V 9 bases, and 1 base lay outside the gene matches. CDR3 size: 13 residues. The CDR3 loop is CAIGTSGYNEQFF. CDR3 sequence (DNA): TGTGCCATAGGGACTAGCGGGTACAATGAGCAGTTCTTC.

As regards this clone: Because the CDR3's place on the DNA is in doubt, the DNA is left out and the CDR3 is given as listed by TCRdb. CDR3 loop: CASSGTGVPEAFF. The chain links TRBV19 to TRBJ1-1; the table's D call, TRBD1, was not checked against the DNA. The CDR3 adds up to 13 amino acids, both ends counted. CDR1 is LNHDA and CDR2 is SQIVND in the germline V gene (reference sequence).

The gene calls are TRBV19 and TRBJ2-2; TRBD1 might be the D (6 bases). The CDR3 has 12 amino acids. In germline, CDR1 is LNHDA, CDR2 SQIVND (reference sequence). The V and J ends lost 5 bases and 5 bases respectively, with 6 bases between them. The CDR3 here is CASSQGTGELFF. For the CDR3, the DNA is TGTGCCAGTAGTCAGGGGACCGGGGAGCTGTTTTTT.

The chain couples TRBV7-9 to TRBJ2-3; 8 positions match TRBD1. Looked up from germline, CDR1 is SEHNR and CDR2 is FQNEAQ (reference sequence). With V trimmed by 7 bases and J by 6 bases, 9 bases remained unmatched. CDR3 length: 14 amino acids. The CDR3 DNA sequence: TGTGCCAGCATACCGGGACAGGAGGAGGATACGCAGTATTTT. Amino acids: CASIPGQEEDTQYF.